Following are 9 T cell receptor beta chains from one sample sequenced in a study of vaccination effects on CD4 cells after COVID-19. These receptors have no identified antigens. Prior to sequencing, the ViraFEST assay stimulated PBMC with viral peptide pools, which expanded the antigen-specific CD4+ T cells. Subsequent to a culture period of nine to ten days, CD4+ T cells were isolated. Absence of prior SARS-CoV-2 infection characterized the vaccine recipients, who showed negative nucleocapsid antibodies. Clones were sequenced by immunoSEQ multiplex PCR, and TCRdb holds only the in-frame ones, with some missing. The sample gives approximately 74,000 clones, 65% to 80% of which show up once; about 2.9% is in the top ten. Source: CD4+ T cells from PBMCs cultured with HCoV-NL63 spike peptides, taken before COVID-19 vaccination. Source of these receptors: a human donor who received a COVID-19 vaccine.

The chain carries TRBV6-5 and TRBJ1-1; 7 nucleotides line up with TRBD1. Germline V gene sequence: CDR1 MNHEY, CDR2 SVGAGI. V lost 4 bases to trimming and J lost 3 bases; unmatched junction nucleotides: 5. CDR3 size: 14 residues. The CDR3 loop is CASSLSRGDTEAFF. DNA of the CDR3: TGTGCCAGCAGTTTATCCAGGGGGGACACTGAAGCTTTCTTT.

As regards this clone: Within the sample, other DNA sequences also encode this same CDR3. The gene calls are TRBV7-2 and TRBJ1-5; no reliable D call. Per germline, CDR1 SGHTA and CDR2 FQGNSA. V was trimmed by 1 base and J by 4 bases, leaving 11 bases between them. The CDR3 is 15 amino acids. The CDR3: CASSLVSGGNQPQHF. CDR3 coding DNA: TGTGCCAGCAGCTTAGTATCAGGCGGGAATCAGCCCCAGCATTTT.

V gene TRBV19 combines with J gene TRBJ1-5, with 7 bases matching TRBD1. In germline, CDR1 is LNHDA, CDR2 SQIVND (reference sequence). The junction had 3 bases not matched to a gene; V was cut back by 2 bases and J by 2 bases. This CDR3 contains 15 residues. CDR3 DNA: TGTGCCAGTAGTATACTAGGGGGCCGCAATCAGCCCCAGCATTTT. Amino acid sequence: CASSILGGRNQPQHF.

This clone was found once. The chain combines TRBV18 with TRBJ2-1; 7 positions agree with TRBD1. Germline lookup yields CDR1 KGHSH and CDR2 LQKENI. The CDR3 sequence is 14 residues long. V was clipped by 3 bases and J by 5 bases; unmatched bases: 4. The CDR3 nucleotides are TGTGCCAGCTCACCCGGGACAGCCAACAATGAGCAGTTCTTC. Encoded protein: CASSPGTANNEQFF. Based on the CDR3 plus reference TRBV18 and TRBJ2-1, the full variable domain is NAGVMQNPRHLVRRRGQEARLRCSPMKGHSHVYWYRQLPEEGLKFMVYLQKENIIDESGMPKERFSAEFPKEGPSILRIQQVVRGDSAAYFCASSPGTANNEQFFGPGTRLTVL.

Only a few counts were recorded for this clone. The gene calls are TRBV19 and TRBJ1-5; D might be TRBD1 (5 bases). Germline V CDR1 and CDR2: LNHDA, SQIVND (reference sequence). This CDR3 region has 16 residues. Trimming removed 9 bases at V and 2 bases at J, with 20 bases between. The CDR3 region has the DNA TGTGCCAGCCGAGACGGGGGGGTTCGGGGCAATCAGCCCCAGCATTTT. Its protein product is CASRDGGVRGNQPQHF.

The genes are TRBV5-1 and TRBJ1-5, with D unresolved. Trimming took off 1 base at V and 3 bases at J, with 11 bases between the two ends. Per germline, CDR1 SGHRS and CDR2 YFSETQ. CDR3 size: 15 residues. CDR3 protein: CASSLLPGNNQPQHF. The CDR3 nucleotides read TGCGCCAGCAGCTTGCTGCCGGGGAACAATCAGCCCCAGCATTTT.

The V call is TRBV19, the J call TRBJ1-5; perhaps TRBD1 as D (6 bases). V dropped 4 bases and J dropped 3 bases, with 10 bases sitting between them. Germline lookup yields CDR1 LNHDA and CDR2 SQIVND (reference sequence). This CDR3 has 14 amino acids. CDR3 nucleotide sequence: TGTGCCAGTAGTAGTGGACAGACCAATCAGCCCCAGCATTTT. Encoded protein: CASSSGQTNQPQHF.

This clone was recorded only once. The CDR3 DNA reads as TGCAGCGTTGAAGACAGTCACACTGAAGCTTTCTTT. Translating gives CSVEDSHTEAFF. The chain is built from TRBV29-1 and TRBJ1-1; D ambiguous. CDR1 and CDR2 from the germline V gene are SQVTM and ANQGSEA. Trimming took off 0 bases at V and 3 bases at J, with 5 bases between the two ends. This CDR3 spans 12 amino acids.

The rearrangement joins TRBV5-8 to TRBJ1-1, with D tentatively TRBD1 (5 bases). The ends were cut back, 3 bases at V and 2 bases at J, with 17 bases in the middle. The germline V gene has CDR1 SGHTS and CDR2 YDEGEE. The CDR3 totals 16 residues. Here the CDR3 reads CASSSWAGSINTEAFF. CDR3 nucleotides: TGTGCCAGCAGCTCCTGGGCAGGGAGTATTAACACTGAAGCTTTCTTT.